The rows below give T cell receptor beta chains drawn from one sample of a study of T cell responses to AZD1222 COVID-19 vaccine. Clones were read by immunoSEQ multiplex PCR, and TCRdb kept only the in-frame ones, dropping some. The data contain roughly 120,000 clones, about 87% of them singletons. The sequences come from peripheral blood, collected on day 0 of AZD1222 vaccination. The receptors here all came from an adult in good health. Both conserved end residues are part of each CDR3. D genes are given only for firm matches. Not all rows give a size; the values are once, few, many and, for expanded clones, a class.

size: NA
V: TRBV3-1/TRBV3-2
J: TRBJ1-3
D: NA
CDR3: CASSHPRTGNTIYF
DNA: TGTGCCAGCAGCCATCCCAGAACTGGAAACACCATATATTTT

size: NA
V: TRBV5-1
J: TRBJ2-1
D: TRBD2
CDR3: CASSWTSGSPSSNEQFF
DNA: TGCGCCAGCAGCTGGACTAGCGGGAGCCCAAGTTCGAATGAGCAGTTCTTC

size: NA
V: TRBV19
J: TRBJ2-2
D: TRBD2
CDR3: CARPYSSGAYTGELFF
DNA: TGTGCCAGACCTTACTCTAGCGGGGCGTACACCGGGGAGCTGTTTTTT

size: few
V: TRBV7-9
J: TRBJ2-7
D: TRBD1
CDR3: CASSSDRSSYEQYF
DNA: TGTGCCAGCAGCTCGGACAGGAGCTCCTACGAGCAGTACTTC

size: NA
V: TRBV5-1
J: TRBJ1-5
D: NA
CDR3: CASSLGDIPNQPQHF
DNA: TGCGCCAGCAGCTTGGGTGACATTCCAAATCAGCCCCAGCATTTT

size: NA
V: TRBV6-5
J: TRBJ1-1
D: NA
CDR3: CASRETIITEAFF
DNA: TGTGCCAGCAGGGAGACAATTATCACTGAAGCTTTCTTT

size: once
V: TRBV18
J: TRBJ2-3
D: NA
CDR3: CASSPGQGRADTQYF
DNA: TGTGCCAGCTCACCTGGTCAGGGGCGGGCAGATACGCAGTATTTT

size: NA
V: TRBV2
J: TRBJ1-5
D: NA
CDR3: CASSGGRGTQPQHF
DNA: TGTGCCAGCAGTGGGGGGAGGGGTACTCAGCCCCAGCATTTT

size: NA
V: TRBV28
J: TRBJ1-1
D: NA
CDR3: CASREGIYTEAFF
DNA: TGTGCCAGCAGAGAAGGGATCTACACTGAAGCTTTCTTT

size: NA
V: TRBV11-2
J: TRBJ1-2
D: TRBD1
CDR3: CASSFSQGAGGYTF
DNA: TGTGCCAGCAGCTTCAGTCAGGGGGCGGGAGGCTACACCTTC

size: NA
V: TRBV5-5
J: TRBJ2-1
D: NA
CDR3: CASSLNLVEEQFF
DNA: TGTGCCAGCAGCCTGAACCTTGTAGAGGAGCAGTTCTTC

size: NA
V: TRBV5-1
J: TRBJ1-6
D: TRBD1
CDR3: CASSLEPPGQGISPLHF
DNA: TGCGCCAGCAGCTTGGAGCCTCCGGGACAGGGTATTTCACCCCTCCACTTT

size: NA
V: TRBV28
J: TRBJ1-2
D: NA
CDR3: CASSLPEAYGYTF
DNA: TGTGCCAGCAGTTTGCCAGAGGCCTATGGCTACACCTTC

size: NA
V: TRBV4-1
J: TRBJ2-5
D: TRBD2
CDR3: CASSQGPGAGGVQETQYF
DNA: TGCGCCAGCAGCCAAGGGCCCGGGGCGGGAGGGGTCCAAGAGACCCAGTACTTC

size: NA
V: TRBV4-1
J: TRBJ1-5
D: NA
CDR3: CASSQDGVNQPQHF
DNA: TGCGCCAGCAGCCAAGATGGGGTTAATCAGCCCCAGCATTTT

size: NA
V: TRBV7-9
J: TRBJ2-6
D: NA
CDR3: CASSIALGIILGANVLTF
DNA: TGTGCCAGCAGCATAGCTCTCGGAATCATCCTTGGGGCCAACGTCCTGACTTTC

size: NA
V: TRBV11-2
J: TRBJ1-5
D: NA
CDR3: CASSLEPYDSNQPQHF
DNA: TGTGCCAGCAGCTTAGAGCCGTACGATAGCAATCAGCCCCAGCATTTT

size: NA
V: TRBV19
J: TRBJ2-7
D: NA
CDR3: CASGNQALSYEQYF
DNA: TGTGCCTCCGGTAACCAGGCCTTATCCTACGAGCAGTACTTC

size: NA
V: TRBV6-5
J: TRBJ1-1
D: NA
CDR3: CASSSPAGANTEAFF
DNA: TGTGCCAGCAGTTCCCCGGCGGGGGCGAACACTGAAGCTTTCTTT

size: NA
V: TRBV9
J: TRBJ1-4
D: TRBD1
CDR3: CASSHSHPRQGGEKLFF
DNA: TGTGCCAGCAGCCATTCTCACCCTCGACAGGGCGGGGAAAAACTGTTTTTT

size: few
V: TRBV19
J: TRBJ1-5
D: NA
CDR3: CASSIPGTLTRNQPQHF
DNA: TGTGCCAGTAGTATCCCGGGGACCTTAACGCGCAATCAGCCCCAGCATTTT

size: NA
V: TRBV18
J: TRBJ1-2
D: NA
CDR3: CASSLGARDTF
DNA: TGTGCCAGCTCACTGGGGGCCAGGGACACCTTC

size: NA
V: TRBV29-1
J: TRBJ1-2
D: NA
CDR3: CSVEGVRDGNYGYTF
DNA: TGCAGCGTTGAAGGGGTTCGAGACGGAAACTATGGCTACACCTTC

size: once
V: TRBV5-6
J: TRBJ2-1
D: TRBD2
CDR3: CASKAGGPNEQFF
DNA: TGTGCCAGTAAAGCGGGAGGGCCAAATGAGCAGTTCTTC

size: NA
V: TRBV5-4
J: TRBJ1-1
D: NA
CDR3: CASSPPSQVEEEAFF
DNA: TGTGCCAGCAGCCCCCCCTCGCAGGTGGAGGAAGAAGCTTTCTTT

size: NA
V: TRBV28
J: TRBJ1-3
D: NA
CDR3: CASSPAGGSGNTIYF
DNA: TGTGCCAGCAGTCCCGCGGGGGGCTCTGGAAACACCATATATTTT

size: NA
V: TRBV18
J: TRBJ2-1
D: NA
CDR3: CASSPADLQQFF
DNA: TGTGCCAGCTCACCAGCGGACCTACAGCAGTTCTTC

size: once
V: TRBV9
J: TRBJ2-2
D: TRBD2
CDR3: CASSVLGGVATGELFF
DNA: TGTGCCAGCAGCGTACTCGGGGGGGTAGCCACCGGGGAGCTGTTTTTT

size: NA
V: TRBV5-1
J: TRBJ2-7
D: NA
CDR3: CASSLEGPASFEQYF
DNA: TGCGCCAGCAGCTTGGAGGGACCGGCCTCCTTTGAGCAGTACTTC

size: many
V: TRBV5-1
J: TRBJ1-2
D: NA
CDR3: CASSSSAGAYGYTF
DNA: TGCGCCAGCAGCTCCAGCGCTGGCGCCTATGGCTACACCTTC

size: once
V: TRBV7-6
J: TRBJ1-5
D: NA
CDR3: CASARQRNQPQHF
DNA: TGTGCCAGCGCTCGACAGAGAAATCAGCCCCAGCATTTT

size: NA
V: TRBV2
J: TRBJ2-2
D: NA
CDR3: CARKGSPTNTGELFF
DNA: TGTGCCAGAAAGGGCTCCCCTACGAACACCGGGGAGCTGTTTTTT

size: NA
V: TRBV11-1
J: TRBJ2-5
D: NA
CDR3: CASSLALAFQETQYF
DNA: TGTGCCAGCAGCTTGGCCTTAGCGTTCCAAGAGACCCAGTACTTC

size: NA
V: TRBV19
J: TRBJ1-1
D: NA
CDR3: CASSSAGTLTEAFF
DNA: TGTGCCAGTAGTTCCGCCGGGACACTCACTGAAGCTTTCTTT

size: NA
V: TRBV12-3/TRBV12-4
J: TRBJ2-1
D: NA
CDR3: CASSRGPYNEQFF
DNA: TGTGCCAGCAGCCGGGGACCTTACAATGAGCAGTTCTTC

size: once
V: TRBV5-1
J: TRBJ2-5
D: TRBD2
CDR3: CASSFSGSWQTQYF
DNA: TGCGCCAGCAGCTTCAGCGGGAGCTGGCAGACCCAGTACTTC

size: NA
V: TRBV27
J: TRBJ2-5
D: NA
CDR3: CASSHRGQETQYF
DNA: TGTGCCAGCAGCCATCGGGGGCAAGAGACCCAGTACTTC

size: NA
V: TRBV18
J: TRBJ2-1
D: NA
CDR3: CASSPPSGEQFF
DNA: TGTGCCAGCTCACCACCCTCAGGGGAGCAGTTCTTC

size: NA
V: TRBV11-2
J: TRBJ2-1
D: NA
CDR3: CASSLVSGVINEQFF
DNA: TGTGCCAGCAGCTTAGTTTCTGGGGTAATAAATGAGCAGTTCTTC

size: NA
V: TRBV2
J: TRBJ2-7
D: NA
CDR3: CASSGNNEQYF
DNA: TGTGCCAGCAGTGGAAATAACGAGCAGTACTTC

size: NA
V: TRBV24-1
J: TRBJ2-5
D: TRBD1
CDR3: CATSDPQGAGETQYF
DNA: TGTGCCACCAGTGATCCGCAGGGGGCAGGGGAGACCCAGTACTTC

size: NA
V: TRBV7-8
J: TRBJ1-2
D: NA
CDR3: CASSSNSYGYTF
DNA: TGTGCCAGCAGCTCAAACTCATATGGCTACACCTTC

size: NA
V: TRBV27
J: TRBJ2-5
D: NA
CDR3: CASSLSETQYF
DNA: TGTGCCAGCAGTTTAAGCGAGACCCAGTACTTC

size: NA
V: TRBV18
J: TRBJ1-5
D: NA
CDR3: CASSPPPGNQPQHF
DNA: TGTGCCAGCTCACCCCCGCCCGGGAATCAGCCCCAGCATTTT

size: NA
V: TRBV28
J: TRBJ2-1
D: NA
CDR3: CASVDRGSYEQFF
DNA: TGTGCCAGCGTGGACCGGGGCAGTTATGAGCAGTTCTTC

size: few
V: TRBV2
J: TRBJ2-3
D: NA
CDR3: CASSSGTNTDTQYF
DNA: TGTGCCAGTTCAAGCGGGACAAACACAGATACGCAGTATTTT

size: NA
V: TRBV5-1
J: TRBJ1-2
D: NA
CDR3: CASSLGPAGINYGYTF
DNA: TGCGCCAGCAGCTTAGGACCGGCAGGGATAAACTATGGCTACACCTTC

size: NA
V: TRBV30
J: TRBJ1-2
D: TRBD1
CDR3: CACPGQEHYGYTF
DNA: TGTGCCTGCCCGGGACAGGAGCACTATGGCTACACCTTC

size: NA
V: TRBV5-1
J: TRBJ2-2
D: NA
CDR3: CASSALDRRSGELFF
DNA: TGCGCCAGCAGTGCCCTGGACAGACGATCCGGGGAGCTGTTTTTT

size: NA
V: TRBV7-2
J: TRBJ1-2
D: NA
CDR3: CASSPLDLNYGYTF
DNA: TGTGCCAGCAGCCCCCTCGACCTTAACTATGGCTACACCTTC

size: NA
V: TRBV6-5
J: TRBJ1-1
D: NA
CDR3: CASSRGQGRKTEAFF
DNA: TGTGCCAGCAGCCGGGGGCAGGGGCGAAAAACTGAAGCTTTCTTT

size: NA
V: TRBV5-1
J: TRBJ2-1
D: TRBD2
CDR3: CASSLGLAYNEQFF
DNA: TGCGCCAGCAGCTTGGGACTAGCGTACAATGAGCAGTTCTTC

size: few
V: TRBV25-1
J: TRBJ2-5
D: NA
CDR3: CASMIMGLQETQYF
DNA: TGTGCCAGCATGATTATGGGGCTCCAAGAGACCCAGTACTTC

size: NA
V: TRBV5-1
J: TRBJ2-7
D: NA
CDR3: CASSRARNYEQYF
DNA: TGCGCCAGCAGCCGTGCGCGGAACTACGAGCAGTACTTC

size: NA
V: TRBV28
J: TRBJ1-1
D: NA
CDR3: CASIDQGGNTEAFF
DNA: TGTGCCAGCATCGACCAGGGAGGGAACACTGAAGCTTTCTTT

size: NA
V: TRBV18
J: TRBJ1-1
D: TRBD1
CDR3: CASSPMTATYRGPTEAFF
DNA: TGTGCCAGCTCACCAATGACAGCGACGTACAGGGGACCCACTGAAGCTTTCTTT